The 19 T cell receptor beta chains presented below share a single source sample, sequenced in a study of cytomegalovirus exposure and HLA in healthy donors. PCR primers comprised 60 Vbeta and 13 Jbeta primers. The repertoire was sequenced with immunoSEQ multiplex PCR; TCRdb's copy has only in-frame clones and lacks some. This table has 170,000 or so clones, approximately 80% appearing once. The sample comprised PBMCs. The receptors stem from a man between 18 and 35 years old in good health and CMV-seronegative.

The chain joins TRBV19 to TRBJ2-1; 13 bases are a match to TRBD2. Germline V lookup: CDR1 LNHDA, CDR2 SQIVND (reference sequence). The CDR3 length is 17 residues. V was pared by 11 bases and J by 1 base, with 11 bases of the junction left unmatched. The CDR3 loop is CASSGRLAGGSYNEQFF. The CDR3 bases are TGTGCCTCTTCAGGGAGACTAGCGGGAGGATCCTACAATGAGCAGTTCTTC.

V gene TRBV7-8 combines with J gene TRBJ2-6; D uncertain. Germline V gives CDR1 SGHVS, CDR2 FQNEAQ. The V end lost 5 bases, the J end lost 4 bases, and 9 bases lay between the germline ends. The CDR3 sequence is 14 residues long. In nucleotides, the CDR3 is TGTGCCAGCAGCAGTCTGAGCGGGGCCAACGTCCTGACTTTC. Translation: CASSSLSGANVLTF.

About this clone: This sample includes further DNA sequences coding for the same CDR3. The chain couples TRBV18 to TRBJ1-4; D gene uncertain. V gave up 4 bases and J gave up 3 bases, with 6 bases separating them. CDR1 KGHSH and CDR2 LQKENI come from the germline V gene. The CDR3 sequence is 13 residues long. Here the CDR3 reads CASSQGANEKLFF. For the CDR3, the DNA is TGTGCCAGCTCACAGGGAGCTAATGAAAAACTGTTTTTT.

The chain links TRBV6-1 to TRBJ2-2; possible D gene TRBD1, 5 bases. This CDR3 has 15 amino acids. Trimming took 4 bases from V and 6 from J, leaving 15 bases between them. Germline CDR1 and CDR2: MNHNS and SASEGT. CDR3 region: CASSGWTHMAGELFF. CDR3 DNA: TGTGCCAGCAGTGGTTGGACACACATGGCCGGGGAGCTGTTTTTT.

This sequence joins TRBV19 and TRBJ1-5, with D perhaps matching TRBD1 (5 bases). The CDR3 has 16 residues. The V and J ends lost 1 base and 0 bases respectively, with 10 bases between them. Germline values: CDR1 LNHDA, CDR2 SQIVND (reference sequence). In DNA form, the CDR3 reads TGTGCCAGTAGTATAGGCACAGGTTATAGCAATCAGCCCCAGCATTTT. This translates into CASSIGTGYSNQPQHF. The variable domain in full, with the rest retrieved from reference TRBV19 and TRBJ1-5, is DGGITQSPKYLFRKEGQNVTLSCEQNLNHDAMYWYRQDPGQGLRLIYYSQIVNDFQKGDIAEGYSVSREKKESFPLTVTSAQKNPTAFYLCASSIGTGYSNQPQHFGDGTRLSIL.

The V gene is TRBV4-2, the J gene TRBJ2-2, with 8 nucleotides matching TRBD1. Per the germline V gene, CDR1 is LGHNA and CDR2 is YNFKEQ. This CDR3 has 16 residues. Germline trimming cut 4 bases from V and 4 bases from J; bases unmatched to any gene: 8. The CDR3 DNA follows: TGTGCCAGCAGCCCCCCGACAGGGGAATCCACCGGGGAGCTGTTTTTT. Amino acids: CASSPPTGESTGELFF.

The chain has TRBV5-4 and TRBJ1-2; D gene unclear. The germline V gene encodes CDR1 SGHNT and CDR2 YYREEE (reference sequence). The CDR3 totals 17 residues. V dropped 1 base and J dropped 0 bases, with 16 bases sitting between them. For the CDR3, the DNA is TGTGCCAGCAGCTTGTTTCCGGTTCCGGGGTCTAACTATGGCTACACCTTC. This encodes CASSLFPVPGSNYGYTF.

In nucleotides, the CDR3 is TGTGCCAGCCGAGATTGGGACAGGGTTGAAGGGCAGTACTTC. It codes for CASRDWDRVEGQYF. This rearrangement joins TRBV6-6 to TRBJ2-7; 9 nucleotides line up with TRBD1. CDR1 and CDR2 from the germline V gene are MNHNY and SVGAGI (reference sequence). The junction had 14 bases not matched to a gene; V was cut back by 8 bases and J by 9 bases. This CDR3 has 14 residues.

The V call is TRBV29-1, the J call TRBJ2-7; possible D gene TRBD2, 6 bases. This CDR3 spans 12 amino acids. In germline, CDR1 is SQVTM, CDR2 ANQGSEA. Trimming stripped 4 bases from V and 5 bases from J, with 12 bases between. CDR3 amino acids: CSVAGVVDEQYF. The CDR3 DNA follows: TGCAGCGTTGCGGGGGTGGTCGACGAGCAGTACTTC.

The chain links TRBV6-5 to TRBJ1-5, with 10 bases matching TRBD1. The V and J ends lost 9 bases and 2 bases, in that order; junction bases with no gene match: 4. The germline V gene encodes CDR1 MNHEY and CDR2 SVGAGI. The CDR3 spans 14 residues. CDR3 residues: CASGQGDRNQPQHF. As DNA, the CDR3 is TGTGCCAGTGGACAGGGGGATCGCAATCAGCCCCAGCATTTT.

The chain employs TRBV6-5 and TRBJ2-5; 13 nucleotides align to TRBD2. The CDR3 is 15 amino acids. Germline V gene sequence: CDR1 MNHEY, CDR2 SVGAGI. The trim removed 6 bases at V and 5 bases at J, leaving 6 bases unmatched. The CDR3 protein is CASRTSGGAGETQYF. The CDR3 DNA reads as TGTGCCAGCAGAACTAGCGGGGGGGCCGGGGAGACCCAGTACTTC.

This chain connects TRBV28 to TRBJ1-2; D is possibly TRBD1 (5 bases). CDR3 length: 14 residues. V lost 4 bases to trimming and J lost 2 bases, with 11 bases between them. Per germline, CDR1 MDHEN and CDR2 SYDVKM. The CDR3, as DNA: TGTGCCAGCAGTTCCCCGGGGGGGAACTATGGCTACACCTTC. This codes for CASSSPGGNYGYTF.

The chain uses TRBV11-2 and TRBJ2-7; 8 nucleotides match TRBD2. J gave up 2 bases and V 5 bases, and 11 bases lay outside the gene matches. The CDR3 sequence is 16 residues long. Germline V lookup: CDR1 SGHAT, CDR2 FQNNGV. The DNA for the CDR3 is TGTGCCAGCAGCCCTCCTCCTAGCGGGCCAGCCTACGAGCAGTACTTC. This translates into CASSPPPSGPAYEQYF.

V usage is TRBV28 and J usage is TRBJ1-3; D is unclear. Trimming shortened V by 9 bases and J by 0 bases, and 9 bases separated the two germline ends. The CDR3 is made up of 13 amino acids. Germline values: CDR1 MDHEN, CDR2 SYDVKM. DNA of the CDR3: TGTGCCAGTGCGATCCCCTCTGGAAACACCATATATTTT. Its translation: CASAIPSGNTIYF. The variable domain in full, completed from reference TRBV28 and TRBJ1-3, reads DVKVTQSSRYLVKRTGEKVFLECVQDMDHENMFWYRQDPGLGLRLIYFSYDVKMKEKGDIPEGYSVSREKKERFSLILESASTNQTSMYLCASAIPSGNTIYFGEGSWLTVV.

The chain's CDR3 is CASSELSYGYTF. The CDR3 coding sequence is TGTGCCAGCAGTGAATTGAGCTATGGCTACACCTTC. The V gene is TRBV6-1, the J gene TRBJ1-2, with D hard to call. In germline, CDR1 is MNHNS, CDR2 SASEGT. The CDR3 is 12 residues long. V gave up 2 bases and J gave up 4 bases, with 5 bases separating them.

This chain links TRBV28 with TRBJ2-7; the match to TRBD2 covers 8 bases. The CDR3 has 13 residues. V was clipped by 3 bases and J by 5 bases; unmatched bases: 3. Germline V gene data show CDR1 as MDHEN and CDR2 as SYDVKM. CDR3 region: CASSFVTSDEQYF. CDR3 sequence (DNA): TGTGCCAGCAGTTTCGTGACTAGCGACGAGCAGTACTTC.

The chain is built from TRBV9 and TRBJ2-1; D is ambiguous. Germline CDR1 reads SGDLS; CDR2 reads YYNGEE. V gave up 2 bases and J gave up 10 bases, with 10 bases separating them. The CDR3 covers 12 residues. Written as DNA, the CDR3 is TGTGCCAGCAGCGTTTCAGGTCGGGAGCAGTTCTTC. It encodes CASSVSGREQFF.

CDR3 coding DNA: TGCGCCAGCAGCCAAGAAGGTGCAGGCAGGGCCTACGAGCAGTACTTC. Its translation: CASSQEGAGRAYEQYF. V is TRBV4-1 and J is TRBJ2-5; D possibly corresponds to TRBD1 (5 bases). The J call may be wrong; the DNA end is better matched by TRBJ2-7. This CDR3 region has 16 residues. Germline loops: CDR1 MGHRA, CDR2 YSYEKL.

The chain recombines TRBV28 with TRBJ2-1; D may be TRBD2 (5 bases). Trimming left V 6 bases short and J 0 bases short, with 18 bases between. CDR1 and CDR2 (germline): MDHEN, SYDVKM. The CDR3 length is 17 residues. This chain's CDR3 is CASSPAGGGFSYNEQFF. DNA of the CDR3: TGTGCCAGCAGCCCCGCCGGCGGAGGATTCTCCTACAATGAGCAGTTCTTC.